The 17 T cell receptor beta chains presented below share a single source sample, sequenced in a study of read filtering for tumor transcriptome and immune sequencing. Molecular barcoded adaptors covering alpha/delta and beta/gamma chains were used on approximately 440 ng RNA. A single record per CDR3 protein comes from TCRdb applying MiXCR to the reads. The sample has about 90,000 distinct CDR3 sequences, around an eighth seen once. The sequenced sample was a population of CD138-negative cells sorted from bone marrow. These receptors were obtained from a donor at least 40 years old with multiple myeloma.

This clonotype was counted a few times. This may come from a read error, since a much larger clone is one base off. The chain links TRBV20-1 to TRBJ1-2; D remains unclear. Germline assignment: CDR1 DFQATT and CDR2 SNEGSKA (reference sequence). This CDR3 region has 16 residues. The CDR3 protein is CSAGDPGSRHLNGYTF. In nucleotides, the CDR3 is TGCAGTGCTGGAGACCCCGGTTCGAGACATCTTAATGGCTACACCTTC.

V usage is TRBV15 and J usage is TRBJ2-2, with 11 bases that match TRBD2. Germline V CDR1 and CDR2: LNHNV, YYDKDF (reference sequence). This CDR3 has 17 residues. J gave up 0 bases and V 3 bases, and 3 bases lay outside the gene matches. DNA for the CDR3: TGTGCCACCAGCAGTGATAGCGGGAGGGCGAACACCGGGGAGCTGTTTTTT. Translating it yields CATSSDSGRANTGELFF.

This clonotype came up many times. The CDR3 coding sequence is TGTGCCAGTAGTATCCGCAAGCCGGGACATCTTCGTGATTCACCCCTCCACTTT. Residues: CASSIRKPGHLRDSPLHF. This rearrangement joins TRBV19 to TRBJ1-6, with a tentative D call TRBD1 (6 bases). The length of the CDR3 is 18 residues. V lost 3 bases to trimming and J lost 8 bases, with 23 bases between them. Germline V gene sequence: CDR1 LNHDA, CDR2 SQIVND (reference sequence).

This clonotype appeared many times. The chain carries TRBV5-6 and TRBJ2-5, with 8 bases fitting TRBD2. CDR1 SGHDT and CDR2 YYEEEE come from the germline V gene. The CDR3 sequence is 15 residues long. V shed 3 bases, J shed 5 bases, and the junction held 9 bases outside the gene matches. CDR3 residues: CASSSTSGLRETQYF. The CDR3 DNA reads TGTGCCAGCAGCTCTACTAGCGGCCTTCGGGAGACCCAGTACTTC.

The chain couples TRBV10-3 to TRBJ1-1; TRBD1 is a possible D gene (6 bases). Deletions cut 8 bases from V and 1 base from J, with 11 bases between. The CDR3 is 13 residues long. CDR1 and CDR2 (germline): ENHRY, SYGVKD. In nucleotides, the CDR3 is TGTGCCATCGGGAACAGGGAGAACACTGAAGCTTTCTTT. Translation: CAIGNRENTEAFF.

This clonotype was counted many times. The chain carries TRBV20-1 and TRBJ2-3; 10 bases are shared with TRBD2. CDR1 and CDR2 (germline): DFQATT, SNEGSKA (reference sequence). The length of the CDR3 is 15 residues. The CDR3 DNA reads TGCAGCCCGAACCTGGCTAGCGGGAGCGCAGATACGCAGTATTTT. Its translation: CSPNLASGSADTQYF.

This clonotype was counted ten times or more. The CDR3 reads CASSLGASGRRNEQFF. The CDR3 DNA reads TGCGCCAGCAGCTTGGGGGCTAGCGGGAGGAGAAATGAGCAGTTCTTC. V is TRBV5-1 and J is TRBJ2-1; 11 bases line up with TRBD2. This CDR3 contains 16 residues. Per germline, CDR1 SGHRS and CDR2 YFSETQ. Losses at the gene ends were 0 bases for V and 7 bases for J; bases not matched to a gene: 6.

This clonotype was observed many times. CDR3 bases: TGTGCCAGCTCACCCTCGGAAGGCTCCTACAATGAGCAGTTCTTC. This sequence encodes CASSPSEGSYNEQFF. This rearrangement joins TRBV18 to TRBJ2-1; D unclear. The CDR3 totals 15 residues. Germline CDR1 and CDR2: KGHSH and LQKENI. The V end was cut by 3 bases, the J end by 0 bases, with 9 bases between.

This clonotype came up many times. The rearrangement joins TRBV3-1 to TRBJ2-3; D unresolved. CDR1 and CDR2 (germline): LGHDT, YNNKEL (reference sequence). The CDR3 runs to 13 residues. V lost 3 bases, J lost 4 bases, and 8 bases lay in between. Here the CDR3 reads CASSQRLPDTQYF. The CDR3 region has the DNA TGTGCCAGCAGCCAGAGACTCCCAGATACGCAGTATTTT.

This clonotype was seen repeatedly, ten times or more. CDR3 protein: CARRGPGYPSQHF. In DNA, the CDR3 is TGTGCCAGAAGAGGGCCGGGCTATCCGTCCCAGCATTTT. The rearrangement joins TRBV14 to TRBJ1-5, with D hard to call. Germline CDR1 is SGHDN and CDR2 is FVKESK. This CDR3 is 13 amino acids long. The V end lost 9 bases, the J end lost 11 bases, and 20 bases lay between the germline ends.

This clonotype was detected many times. This rearrangement joins TRBV5-1 to TRBJ2-6, with a possible D match to TRBD1 (5 bases). The ends were cut back, 0 bases at V and 0 bases at J, with 10 bases in the middle. The germline V gene has CDR1 SGHRS and CDR2 YFSETQ. The CDR3 is made up of 17 amino acids. The CDR3 spells CASSLGQTLSGANVLTF. The CDR3 DNA sequence: TGCGCCAGCAGCTTGGGACAGACACTCTCTGGGGCCAACGTCCTGACTTTC.

This clonotype showed up just a few times. Just one base apart from a much larger clone, this may be a read error. The chain is built from TRBV20-1 and TRBJ2-1; D unresolved. The length of the CDR3 is 12 residues. From germline, CDR1 is DFQATT and CDR2 SNEGSKA (reference sequence). CDR3 amino acids: CRTGVMGNAQFF. The CDR3 DNA reads as TGCAGGACTGGGGTAATGGGCAATGCGCAGTTCTTC.

This clonotype has just a few counts. A read error is possible here, since a much larger clone lies one base away. The chain joins TRBV29-1 to TRBJ1-1, with D possibly TRBD1 on 5 matching bases. The CDR3 is 12 amino acids. The germline CDR1 and CDR2 sequences are SQVTM and ANQGSEA. The CDR3 region is CGAGTMNTEAFF. The CDR3 nucleotides are TGCGGCGCCGGGACTATGAACACTGAAGCTTTCTTT.

This clonotype was seen ten or more times. This chain connects TRBV2 to TRBJ1-5, with unresolved D. The CDR3 loop spans 14 amino acids. CDR1 and CDR2 (germline): SNHLY, FYNNEI. The V and J ends lost 2 bases and 3 bases respectively, with 8 bases between them. The CDR3 is CASSESGVNQPQHF. The CDR3 DNA reads as TGTGCCAGCAGTGAATCGGGCGTCAATCAGCCCCAGCATTTT.

This clonotype was found many times. The chain uses TRBV5-1 and TRBJ2-2, with 12 bases lining up with TRBD2. The germline V gene has CDR1 SGHRS and CDR2 YFSETQ. This CDR3 has 16 amino acids. Trimming at V came to 4 bases and at J to 7 bases, leaving 8 bases not matched to a gene. The CDR3 DNA sequence: TGCGCCAGCAGCCTACTAGCGGGAGGAGTAGGCGGGGAGCTGTTTTTT. Protein product: CASSLLAGGVGGELFF.

Turning to this clonotype: A clone one base away is much larger, so this may be a read error. Since no conserved phenylalanine or tryptophan closes the CDR3, a read error is the likely cause. V usage is TRBV5-8 and J usage is TRBJ2-7, with TRBD1 matching over 7 bases. The CDR3 loop spans 13 amino acids. Germline CDR1 is SGHTS and CDR2 is YDEGEE. Trimming took 9 bases from V and 5 from J; bases not matched to a gene: 11. The CDR3 here is CAIMWTGSDEQYI. As DNA, the CDR3 is TGTGCCATCATGTGGACAGGAAGCGACGAGCAGTACATC.

The V gene is TRBV19, the J gene TRBJ1-4; 10 nucleotides align to TRBD1. Germline values: CDR1 LNHDA, CDR2 SQIVND (reference sequence). The J segment lost 4 bases and the V segment lost 5 bases, leaving 4 bases of the junction unmatched. This CDR3 region has 15 residues. The CDR3 DNA sequence: TGTGCCAGTAGTCCGAGGACAGGGGGTAATGAAAAACTGTTTTTT. This sequence encodes CASSPRTGGNEKLFF.